A single sample gave rise to the 8 T cell receptor beta chains below, sequenced in a study of blood T cell repertoires in COVID-19. Assay: immunoSEQ multiplex PCR; the TCRdb copy retains only in-frame clones and omits some. Seen here are roughly 280,000 clones, around 84% observed once, and the top ten hold around 5%. What was sequenced was peripheral blood. Receptors originate from a woman aged 55-69 years with COVID-19, enrolled during active disease.

The chain joins TRBV7-2 to TRBJ2-7; tentative D call: TRBD1 (5 bases). The V gene's germline CDR1 is SGHTA and CDR2 FQGNSA. The CDR3 covers 14 residues. V lost 5 bases to trimming and J lost 3 bases, with 14 bases between them. Written as DNA, the CDR3 is TGTGCCAGCAGCCCCTGGGGCCAGCGCTACGAGCAGTACTTC. Translating gives CASSPWGQRYEQYF.

This clone was observed a handful of times. The chain is built from TRBV10-3 and TRBJ1-2; TRBD1 agrees at 9 bases. The ends lost 6 bases at V and 5 bases at J; junction bases unmatched: 7. The CDR3 covers 14 residues. In germline, CDR1 is ENHRY, CDR2 SYGVKD. In nucleotides, the CDR3 is TGTGCCATCAGAGGGACAGGGTTCCCGTATGGCTACACCTTC. It translates to CAIRGTGFPYGYTF.

The CDR3 region has the DNA TGTGCCAGTAGTCAGGGGACTAGCGGGACCGGGGAGCTGTTTTTT. Its protein product is CASSQGTSGTGELFF. V and J are TRBV19 and TRBJ2-2; TRBD2 agrees at 12 bases. The CDR3 is 15 residues long. The V gene end was trimmed by 5 bases and the J gene end by 5 bases; junction bases not matched to a gene: 3. CDR1 and CDR2 from the germline V gene are LNHDA and SQIVND (reference sequence). Variable domain in full (rest from reference TRBV19 and TRBJ2-2): DGGITQSPKYLFRKEGQNVTLSCEQNLNHDAMYWYRQDPGQGLRLIYYSQIVNDFQKGDIAEGYSVSREKKESFPLTVTSAQKNPTAFYLCASSQGTSGTGELFFGEGSRLTVL.

The V and J genes are TRBV29-1 and TRBJ1-1; 7 bases agree with TRBD1. Germline V CDR1 and CDR2: SQVTM, ANQGSEA. With V trimmed by 0 bases and J by 6 bases, 4 bases remained unmatched. The CDR3 contains 13 residues. The DNA for the CDR3 is TGCAGCGTTGAAGAAGGGGGCATCGCTGAAGCTTTCTTT. It specifies CSVEEGGIAEAFF.

This rearrangement joins TRBV5-1 to TRBJ1-4; the D gene is possibly TRBD1 (6 bases). The CDR3 sequence is 14 residues long. Trimming took 4 bases from V and 6 from J, leaving 13 bases between them. Germline-derived CDR1 and CDR2 are SGHRS and YFSETQ. CDR3 loop: CASSNGGRYEKLFF. The CDR3 DNA reads TGCGCCAGCAGCAATGGGGGCAGGTATGAAAAACTGTTTTTT. Looking up the rest from reference TRBV5-1 and TRBJ1-4 gives the full variable domain: KAGVTQTPRYLIKTRGQQVTLSCSPISGHRSVSWYQQTPGQGLQFLFEYFSETQRNKGNFPGRFSGRQFSNSRSEMNVSTLELGDSALYLCASSNGGRYEKLFFGSGTQLSVL.

This clone occurred once. The chain combines TRBV29-1 with TRBJ2-1, with D perhaps TRBD2 (5 bases). Germline assignment: CDR1 SQVTM and CDR2 ANQGSEA. The V end lost 2 bases, the J end lost 10 bases, and 6 bases lay between the germline ends. The CDR3 totals 10 residues. The CDR3 DNA is TGCAGCGTTGAACAGCGGGAGCAGTTCTTC. Translating it yields CSVEQREQFF.

This chain connects TRBV30 to TRBJ1-3, with D unclear. Germline V CDR1 and CDR2: GTSNPN, SVGIG (reference sequence). Trimming stripped 0 bases from V and 6 bases from J, with 6 bases between. CDR3 length: 12 amino acids. This chain's CDR3 is CAWSVYSNTIYF. The CDR3 DNA reads TGTGCCTGGAGTGTCTACTCAAACACCATATATTTT. Combining the CDR3 with reference TRBV30 and TRBJ1-3 gives the whole variable domain SQTIHQWPATLVQPVGSPLSLECTVEGTSNPNLYWYRQAAGRGLQLLFYSVGIGQISSEVPQNLSASRPQDRQFILSSKKLLLSDSGFYLCAWSVYSNTIYFGEGSWLTVV.

V gene TRBV7-9 combines with J gene TRBJ2-7, with 11 bases that match TRBD1. CDR3 length: 14 amino acids. The V segment lost 7 bases and the J segment 5 bases; nucleotides outside the gene matches: 7. Germline V gene sequence: CDR1 SEHNR, CDR2 FQNEAQ (reference sequence). This CDR3 is CASTNRGQGDEQYF. The CDR3 DNA sequence: TGTGCCAGCACCAATCGGGGACAGGGGGACGAGCAGTACTTC.